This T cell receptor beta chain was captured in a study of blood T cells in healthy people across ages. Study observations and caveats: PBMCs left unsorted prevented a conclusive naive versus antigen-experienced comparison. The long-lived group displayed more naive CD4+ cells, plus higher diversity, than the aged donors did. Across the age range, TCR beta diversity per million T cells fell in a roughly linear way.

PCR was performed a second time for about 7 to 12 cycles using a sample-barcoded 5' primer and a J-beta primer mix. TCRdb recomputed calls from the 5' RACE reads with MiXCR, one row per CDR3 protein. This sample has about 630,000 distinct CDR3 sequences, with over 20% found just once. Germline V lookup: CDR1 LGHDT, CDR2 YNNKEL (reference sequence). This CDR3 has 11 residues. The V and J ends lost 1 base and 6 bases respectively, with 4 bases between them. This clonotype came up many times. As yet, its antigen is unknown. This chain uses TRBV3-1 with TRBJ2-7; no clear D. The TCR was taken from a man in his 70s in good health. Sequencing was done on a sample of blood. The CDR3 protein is CASSQVGEQYF. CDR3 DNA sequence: TGTGCCAGCAGCCAAGTCGGCGAGCAGTACTTC.